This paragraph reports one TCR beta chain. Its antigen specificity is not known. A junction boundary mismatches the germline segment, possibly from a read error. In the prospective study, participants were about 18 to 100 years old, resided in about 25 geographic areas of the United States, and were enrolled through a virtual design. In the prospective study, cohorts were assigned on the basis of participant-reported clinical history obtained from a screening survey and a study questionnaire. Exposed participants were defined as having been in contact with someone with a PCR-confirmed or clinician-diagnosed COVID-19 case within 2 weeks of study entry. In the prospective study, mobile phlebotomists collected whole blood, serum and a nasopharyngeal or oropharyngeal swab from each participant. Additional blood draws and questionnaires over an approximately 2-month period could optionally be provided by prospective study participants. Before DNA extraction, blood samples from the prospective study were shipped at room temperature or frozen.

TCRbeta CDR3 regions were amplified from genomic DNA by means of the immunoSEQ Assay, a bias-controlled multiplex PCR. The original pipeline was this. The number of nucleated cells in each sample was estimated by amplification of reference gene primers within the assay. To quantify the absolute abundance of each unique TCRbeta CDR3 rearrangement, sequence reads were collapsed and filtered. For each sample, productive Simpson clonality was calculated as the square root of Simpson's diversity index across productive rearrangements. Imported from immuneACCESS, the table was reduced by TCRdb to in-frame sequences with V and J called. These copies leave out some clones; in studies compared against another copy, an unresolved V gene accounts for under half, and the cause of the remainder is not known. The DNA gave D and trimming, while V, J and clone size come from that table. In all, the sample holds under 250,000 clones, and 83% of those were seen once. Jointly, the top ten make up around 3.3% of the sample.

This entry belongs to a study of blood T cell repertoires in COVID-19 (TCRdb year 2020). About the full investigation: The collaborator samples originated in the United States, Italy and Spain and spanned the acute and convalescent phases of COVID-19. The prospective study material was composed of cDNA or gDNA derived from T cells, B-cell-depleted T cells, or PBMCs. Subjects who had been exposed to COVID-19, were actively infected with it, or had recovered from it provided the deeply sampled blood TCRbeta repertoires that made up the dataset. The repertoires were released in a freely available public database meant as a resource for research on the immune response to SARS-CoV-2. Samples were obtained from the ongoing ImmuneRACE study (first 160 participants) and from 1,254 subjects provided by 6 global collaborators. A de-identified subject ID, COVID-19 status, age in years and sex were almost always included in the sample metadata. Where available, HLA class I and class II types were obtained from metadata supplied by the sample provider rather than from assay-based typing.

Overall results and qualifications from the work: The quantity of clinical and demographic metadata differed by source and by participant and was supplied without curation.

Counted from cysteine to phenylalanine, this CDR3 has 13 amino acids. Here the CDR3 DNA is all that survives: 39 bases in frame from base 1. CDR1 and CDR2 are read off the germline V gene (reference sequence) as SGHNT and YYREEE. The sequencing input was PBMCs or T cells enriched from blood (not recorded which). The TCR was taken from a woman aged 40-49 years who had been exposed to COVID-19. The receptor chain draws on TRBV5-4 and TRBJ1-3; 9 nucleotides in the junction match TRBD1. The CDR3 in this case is CASSSTHRDREDF. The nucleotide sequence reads TGTGCCAGCAGCTCCACTCACCGGGACAGGGAAGATTTT.